This TCR beta chain originates from a study of chemoradiotherapy in HPV16-positive cancers. The wider study: Functional T-cell assays on two HPV16-positive patients' cells defined candidate HPV-specific clones and common TCR motifs.

As to this clone: Its antigen remains unknown.

Data came from immunoSEQ multiplex PCR; TCRdb stores just in-frame clones and leaves some out. Of 12,000 to 15,000 clones listed, around 70% are singletons. General study results and limits: Candidate HPV-specific clones and E7-related TCR motifs grew in tumor during treatment. Better recurrence-free survival went with HPV-responsive T-cell expansion in HPV16-positive patients. The functional HPV-specific definition rests on just a couple of HPV16-positive patients.

Per germline, CDR1 SGHVS and CDR2 FNYEAQ. The CDR3 runs to 15 residues. V lost 1 base and J 2 bases, leaving 11 bases between the germline ends. V is TRBV7-6 and J is TRBJ1-2, with D unclear. Sampling took place from a patient who underwent chemoradiotherapy. This clonotype was obtained from a human donor with HPV-associated anogenital cancer. The CDR3 loop reads CASSLDREGNYGYTF. The CDR3 DNA reads as TGTGCCAGCAGCTTAGACCGGGAGGGAAACTATGGCTACACCTTC.